This T cell receptor beta chain was found in a study of blood T cell repertoires in COVID-19. Study summary: Samples taken during acute and convalescent COVID-19 were collected in the United States, Italy and Spain.

The protocol was immunoSEQ multiplex PCR, while the TCRdb copy is restricted to in-frame clones and leaves out a portion. The sample has 150,000 to 200,000 clones, roughly 82% seen once. The CDR3 length is 12 residues. Germline CDR1 MNHEY, CDR2 SVGEGT. Between the trimmed V and J ends, which lost 2 bases and 4 bases, there was a span of 5 bases. Patients in Seattle were enrolled during active infection, then followed longitudinally. The V gene is TRBV6-2 or TRBV6-3, the J gene TRBJ2-5; D gene ambiguous. This sequence was found in a woman aged 60-75 years with COVID-19, enrolled during active disease. The sample taken for sequencing was peripheral blood. The CDR3 DNA is TGTGCCAGCAGTTACGGCCGAGAGACCCAGTACTTC. As protein: CASSYGRETQYF.